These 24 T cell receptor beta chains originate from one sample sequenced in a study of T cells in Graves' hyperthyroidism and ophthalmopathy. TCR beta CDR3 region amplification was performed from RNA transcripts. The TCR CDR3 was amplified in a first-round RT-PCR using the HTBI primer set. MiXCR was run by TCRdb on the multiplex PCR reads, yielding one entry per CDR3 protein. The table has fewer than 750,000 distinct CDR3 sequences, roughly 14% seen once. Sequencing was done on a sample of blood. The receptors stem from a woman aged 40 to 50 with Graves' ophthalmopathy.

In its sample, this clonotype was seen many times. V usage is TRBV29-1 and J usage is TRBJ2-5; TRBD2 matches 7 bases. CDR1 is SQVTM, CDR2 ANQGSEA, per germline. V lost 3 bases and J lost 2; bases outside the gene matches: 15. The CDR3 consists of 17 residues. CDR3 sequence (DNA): TGCAGCGTTGAGGGTTTGAAACGGGAGGCCCATCAAGAGACCCAGTACTTC. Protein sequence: CSVEGLKREAHQETQYF.

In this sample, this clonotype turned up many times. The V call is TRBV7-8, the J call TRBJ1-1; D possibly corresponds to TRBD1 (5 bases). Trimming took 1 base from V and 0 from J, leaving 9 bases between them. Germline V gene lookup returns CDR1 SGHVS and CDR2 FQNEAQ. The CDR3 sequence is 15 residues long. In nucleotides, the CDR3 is TGTGCCAGCAGCTTAGGCAGGGTGATGAACACTGAAGCTTTCTTT. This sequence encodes CASSLGRVMNTEAFF.

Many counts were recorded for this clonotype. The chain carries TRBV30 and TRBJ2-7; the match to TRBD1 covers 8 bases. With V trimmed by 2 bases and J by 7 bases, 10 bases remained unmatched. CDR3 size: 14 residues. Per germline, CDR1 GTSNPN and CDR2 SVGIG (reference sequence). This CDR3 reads CAWSTTGGTGEQYF. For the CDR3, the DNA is TGTGCCTGGAGTACAACAGGGGGGACGGGGGAGCAGTACTTC.

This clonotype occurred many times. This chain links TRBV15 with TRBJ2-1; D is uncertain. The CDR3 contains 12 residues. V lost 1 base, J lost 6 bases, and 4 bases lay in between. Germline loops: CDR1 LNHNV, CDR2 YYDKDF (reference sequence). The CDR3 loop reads CATSRVGNEQFF. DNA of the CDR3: TGTGCCACCAGCAGAGTTGGCAATGAGCAGTTCTTC. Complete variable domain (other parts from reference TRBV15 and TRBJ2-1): DAMVIQNPRYQVTQFGKPVTLSCSQTLNHNVMYWYQQKSSQAPKLLFHYYDKDFNNEADTPDNFQSRRPNTSFCFLDIRSPGLGDTAMYLCATSRVGNEQFFGPGTRLTVL.

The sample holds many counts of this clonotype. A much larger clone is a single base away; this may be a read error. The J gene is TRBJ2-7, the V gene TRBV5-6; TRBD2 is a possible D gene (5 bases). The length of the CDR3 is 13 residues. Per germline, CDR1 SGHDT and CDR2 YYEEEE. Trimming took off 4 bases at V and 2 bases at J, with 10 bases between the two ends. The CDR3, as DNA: TGTGCCAGCAGCGAGGACTGGACCTACGAGCAGTACTTC. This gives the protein CASSEDWTYEQYF. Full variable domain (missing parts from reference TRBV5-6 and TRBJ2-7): DAGVTQSPTHLIKTRGQQVTLRCSPKSGHDTVSWYQQALGQGPQFIFQYYEEEERQRGNFPDRFSGHQFPNYSSELNVNALLLGDSALYLCASSEDWTYEQYFGPGTRLTVT.

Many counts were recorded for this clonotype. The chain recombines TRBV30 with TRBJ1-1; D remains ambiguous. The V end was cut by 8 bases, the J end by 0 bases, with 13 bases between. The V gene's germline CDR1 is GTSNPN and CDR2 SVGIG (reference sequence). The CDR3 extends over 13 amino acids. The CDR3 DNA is TGTGCCCGAATGGACCAGCTGAACACTGAAGCTTTCTTT. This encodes CARMDQLNTEAFF.

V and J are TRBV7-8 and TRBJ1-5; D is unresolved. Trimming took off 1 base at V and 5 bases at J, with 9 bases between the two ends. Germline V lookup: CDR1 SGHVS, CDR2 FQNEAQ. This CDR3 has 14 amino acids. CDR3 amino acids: CASSLEMVYQPQHF. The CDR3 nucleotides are TGTGCCAGCAGCTTAGAGATGGTCTATCAGCCCCAGCATTTT.

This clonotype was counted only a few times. The CDR3 DNA is TGTGCCAGCAGTTGGGGGGGGGACGAGCAGTACTTC. Its protein product is CASSWGGDEQYF. The chain couples TRBV6-5 to TRBJ2-7, with TRBD2 identical over 7 bases. Germline CDR1 MNHEY, CDR2 SVGAGI. The V and J ends lost 4 bases and 5 bases, in that order; junction bases with no gene match: 2. This CDR3 is built from 12 residues.

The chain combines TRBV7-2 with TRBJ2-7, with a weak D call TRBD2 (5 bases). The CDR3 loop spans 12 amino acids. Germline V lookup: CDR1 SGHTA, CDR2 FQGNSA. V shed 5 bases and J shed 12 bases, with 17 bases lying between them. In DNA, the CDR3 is TGTGCCAGCAGCGAGGGCCCCAGCCCACTGTACTTC. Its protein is CASSEGPSPLYF.

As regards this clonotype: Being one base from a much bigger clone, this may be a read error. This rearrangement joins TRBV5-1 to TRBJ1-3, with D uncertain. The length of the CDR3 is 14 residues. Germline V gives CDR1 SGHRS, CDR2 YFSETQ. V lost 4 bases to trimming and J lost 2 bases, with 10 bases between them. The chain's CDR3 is CASSDGNPGNTIYF. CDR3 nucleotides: TGCGCCAGCAGCGACGGGAACCCTGGAAACACCATATATTTT.

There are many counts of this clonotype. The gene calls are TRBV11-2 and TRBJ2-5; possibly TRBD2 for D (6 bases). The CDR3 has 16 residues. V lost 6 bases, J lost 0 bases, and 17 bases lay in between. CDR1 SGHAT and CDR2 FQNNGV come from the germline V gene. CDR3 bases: TGTGCCAGCAGTTTTTACGGGACTCGAAACCAAGAGACCCAGTACTTC. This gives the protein CASSFYGTRNQETQYF.

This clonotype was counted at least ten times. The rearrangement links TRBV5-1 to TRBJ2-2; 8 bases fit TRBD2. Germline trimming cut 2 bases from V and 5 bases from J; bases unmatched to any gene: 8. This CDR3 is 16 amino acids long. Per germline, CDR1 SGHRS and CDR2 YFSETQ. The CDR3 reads CASSLRSGRGTGELFF. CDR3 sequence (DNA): TGCGCCAGCAGCTTAAGGAGCGGGAGAGGGACCGGGGAGCTGTTTTTT.

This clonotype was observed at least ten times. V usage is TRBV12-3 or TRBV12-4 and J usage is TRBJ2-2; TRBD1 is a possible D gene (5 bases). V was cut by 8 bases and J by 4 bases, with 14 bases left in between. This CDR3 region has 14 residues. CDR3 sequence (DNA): TGTGCCAGCTACAAGGGGCCGGGCACCGGGGAGCTGTTTTTT. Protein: CASYKGPGTGELFF.

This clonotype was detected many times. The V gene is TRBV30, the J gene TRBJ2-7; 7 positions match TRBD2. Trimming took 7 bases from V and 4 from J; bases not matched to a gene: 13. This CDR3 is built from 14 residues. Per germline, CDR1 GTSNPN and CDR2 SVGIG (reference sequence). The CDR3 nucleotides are TGTGCCTTACAACTAGCGAGCTCGGGGTACGAGCAGTACTTC. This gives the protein CALQLASSGYEQYF.

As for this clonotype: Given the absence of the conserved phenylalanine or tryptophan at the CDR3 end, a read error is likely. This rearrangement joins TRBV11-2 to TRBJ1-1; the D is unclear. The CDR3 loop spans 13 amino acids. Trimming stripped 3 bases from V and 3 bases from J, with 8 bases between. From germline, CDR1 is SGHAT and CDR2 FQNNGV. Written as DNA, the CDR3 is TGTGCCAGCAGCTTCAGTCGGGACACTGAAGCTTTCCTT. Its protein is CASSFSRDTEAFL.

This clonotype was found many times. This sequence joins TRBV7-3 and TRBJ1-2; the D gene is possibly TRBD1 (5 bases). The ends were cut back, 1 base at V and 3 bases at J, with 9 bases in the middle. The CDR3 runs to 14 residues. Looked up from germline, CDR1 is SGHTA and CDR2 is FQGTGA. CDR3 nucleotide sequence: TGTGCCAGCAGCTTAATTGGGGGGGACTATGGCTACACCTTC. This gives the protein CASSLIGGDYGYTF.

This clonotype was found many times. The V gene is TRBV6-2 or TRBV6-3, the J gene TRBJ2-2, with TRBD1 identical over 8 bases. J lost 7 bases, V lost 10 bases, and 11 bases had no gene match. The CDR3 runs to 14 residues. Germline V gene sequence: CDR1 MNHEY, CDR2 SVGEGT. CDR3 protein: CATGQGRVIGELFF. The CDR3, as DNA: TGTGCCACCGGACAGGGTCGTGTTATCGGGGAGCTGTTTTTT.

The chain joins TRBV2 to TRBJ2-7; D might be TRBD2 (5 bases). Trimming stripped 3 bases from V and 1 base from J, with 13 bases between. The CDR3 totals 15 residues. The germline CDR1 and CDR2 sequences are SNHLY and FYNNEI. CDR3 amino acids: CASSDIGERSYEQYF. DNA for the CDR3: TGTGCCAGCAGTGATATCGGGGAAAGATCCTACGAGCAGTACTTC.

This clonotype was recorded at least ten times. CDR3 protein: CSARRYLADHQETQYF. CDR3 bases: TGCAGTGCTAGACGCTATTTAGCGGATCACCAAGAGACCCAGTACTTC. This rearrangement joins TRBV20-1 to TRBJ2-5, with a weak D call TRBD2 (6 bases). Germline CDR1 and CDR2: DFQATT and SNEGSKA (reference sequence). This CDR3 is 16 amino acids long. V was shortened by 2 bases and J by 0 bases, with 16 bases between the two germline ends.

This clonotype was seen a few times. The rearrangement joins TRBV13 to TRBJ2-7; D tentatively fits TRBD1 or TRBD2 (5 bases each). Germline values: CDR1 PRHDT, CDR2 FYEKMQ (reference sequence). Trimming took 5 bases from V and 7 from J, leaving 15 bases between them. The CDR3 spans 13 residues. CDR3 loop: CASSKGARVEQYF. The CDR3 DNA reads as TGTGCCAGCAGCAAAGGGGCGAGGGTGGAGCAGTACTTC.

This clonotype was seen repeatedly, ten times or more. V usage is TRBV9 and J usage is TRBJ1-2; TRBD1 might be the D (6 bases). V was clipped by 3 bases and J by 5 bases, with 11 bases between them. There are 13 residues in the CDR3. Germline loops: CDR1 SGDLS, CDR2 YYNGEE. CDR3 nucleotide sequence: TGTGCCAGCAGCGCCGGGACAACGTATGGCTACACCTTC. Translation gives CASSAGTTYGYTF.

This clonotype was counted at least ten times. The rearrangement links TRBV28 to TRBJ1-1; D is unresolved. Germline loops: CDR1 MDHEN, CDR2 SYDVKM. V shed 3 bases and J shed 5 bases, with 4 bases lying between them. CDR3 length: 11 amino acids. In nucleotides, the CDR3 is TGTGCCAGCAGTTTTTTTACTGAAGCTTTCTTT. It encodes CASSFFTEAFF.

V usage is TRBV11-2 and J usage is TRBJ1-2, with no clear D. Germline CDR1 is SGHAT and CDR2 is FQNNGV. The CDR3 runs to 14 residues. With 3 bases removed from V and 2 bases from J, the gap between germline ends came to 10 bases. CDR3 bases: TGTGCCAGCAGCTTCCCCGTCAGGAACTATGGCTACACCTTC. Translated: CASSFPVRNYGYTF.

CDR3: CASSQGQVHYGEQYF. CDR3 nucleotides: TGTGCCAGCAGCCAAGGACAGGTACACTACGGTGAGCAGTACTTC. The chain recombines TRBV4-2 with TRBJ2-7, with D perhaps matching TRBD1 (6 bases). The V gene lost 1 base and the J gene lost 7 bases, with 17 bases spanning the gap. The CDR3 sequence is 15 residues long. Germline-derived CDR1 and CDR2 are LGHNA and YNFKEQ.